This T cell receptor beta chain was obtained from a study of blood T cell repertoires in COVID-19. This CDR3 has 13 residues. Trimming shortened V by 7 bases and J by 8 bases, and 14 bases separated the two germline ends. The germline CDR1 and CDR2 sequences are MDHEN and SYDVKM. Clones were sequenced by immunoSEQ multiplex PCR, and TCRdb holds only the in-frame ones, with some missing. The table shows about 250,000 clones, with 70% to 90% occurring only once. This TCR was recovered from a man aged 18 to 30 with active or convalescent COVID-19. The chain employs TRBV28 and TRBJ1-4, with D maybe TRBD1 (6 bases). The sequenced material came from peripheral blood. In nucleotides, the CDR3 is TGTGCCAGCAATAACAGGGTTAGGGAAAAACTGTTTTTT. This encodes CASNNRVREKLFF.